The 29 T cell receptor beta chains presented below share a single source sample, sequenced in a study of human T cells and chemical hapten exposure (dated by TCRdb to about 2021). The meaning of the sample's time point label: pre-sensitization, week 0. This specimen's treatment or condition label, per the study, means: therapeutic diphenylcyclopropenone sensitization with weekly scalp DPC. Libraries were made using RACE. The listed sequencing device is NextSeq 500. TCRdb trimmed public reads at Q25 via fastp, called clones via MiXCR and kept in-frame beta chains. Every CDR3 protein is listed once, alongside the most common genes and DNA of its rows. Here the sample has approximately 180,000 distinct CDR3 sequences; just under 30% occur a single time. The ten biggest clones cover roughly 3% of the sample. Sample: whole blood, taken in connection with sensitization to the hapten diphenylcyclopropenone (DPC). The receptors derive from a woman in her twenties or thirties with alopecia areata. Some clones in this sample may be carry-over from other donors' samples.

This clonotype came up a few times. This chain joins TRBV29-1 and TRBJ1-1; D is undetermined. The CDR3 has 12 amino acids. CDR1 is SQVTM, CDR2 ANQGSEA, per germline. V gave up 3 bases and J gave up 2 bases, with 7 bases separating them. Here the CDR3 reads CSVDSHNTEAFF. CDR3 DNA sequence: TGCAGCGTTGACTCCCACAACACTGAAGCTTTCTTT.

The rearrangement joins TRBV29-1 to TRBJ1-1; D is perhaps TRBD1 (5 bases). The CDR3 covers 11 residues. Germline V CDR1 and CDR2: SQVTM, ANQGSEA. Deletions cut 4 bases from V and 4 bases from J, with 7 bases between. In DNA form, the CDR3 reads TGCAGCGTTGGGGGGTCCACTGAAGCTTTCTTT. As protein: CSVGGSTEAFF.

The gene calls are TRBV29-1 and TRBJ2-7; unclear D gene. With 4 bases removed from V and 2 bases from J, the gap between germline ends came to 15 bases. CDR1 SQVTM and CDR2 ANQGSEA come from the germline V gene. The CDR3 runs 14 residues. CDR3 sequence reads: CSVALETFPYEQYF. The CDR3 nucleotides are TGCAGCGTTGCCTTGGAAACCTTCCCCTACGAGCAGTACTTC.

This clonotype has a handful of counts. V is TRBV15 and J is TRBJ1-6; a possible D gene is TRBD1 (5 bases). CDR1 is LNHNV, CDR2 YYDKDF, per germline (reference sequence). CDR3 length: 15 residues. Trimming took 0 bases from V and 6 from J, leaving 9 bases between them. The CDR3, as DNA: TGTGCCACCAGCAGAGATCCTGGGGCTAATTCACCCCTCCACTTT. Translation gives CATSRDPGANSPLHF. The whole variable domain, remainder taken from reference TRBV15 and TRBJ1-6, is DAMVIQNPRYQVTQFGKPVTLSCSQTLNHNVMYWYQQKSSQAPKLLFHYYDKDFNNEADTPDNFQSRRPNTSFCFLDIRSPGLGDTAMYLCATSRDPGANSPLHFGNGTRLTVT.

This clonotype has a handful of counts. The gene calls are TRBV5-1 and TRBJ2-5, with TRBD1 matching 9 bases. The germline V gene has CDR1 SGHRS and CDR2 YFSETQ. The CDR3 sequence is 15 residues long. Trimming at V came to 3 bases and at J to 5 bases, leaving 8 bases not matched to a gene. The CDR3 sequence: CASSSTLDRGETQYF. DNA for the CDR3: TGCGCCAGCAGCTCTACGTTAGACAGGGGGGAGACCCAGTACTTC. The entire variable domain, with the rest obtained from reference TRBV5-1 and TRBJ2-5, is as follows: KAGVTQTPRYLIKTRGQQVTLSCSPISGHRSVSWYQQTPGQGLQFLFEYFSETQRNKGNFPGRFSGRQFSNSRSEMNVSTLELGDSALYLCASSSTLDRGETQYFGPGTRLLVL.

The chain uses TRBV12-3 or TRBV12-4 and TRBJ1-4; D gene unclear. This CDR3 is 15 amino acids long. Trimming took 4 bases from V and 2 from J, leaving 11 bases between them. The chain's CDR3 is CASSSRVGTNEKLFF. The CDR3 DNA follows: TGTGCCAGCAGTTCGAGAGTGGGCACTAATGAAAAACTGTTTTTT.

In this sample, this clonotype turned up a few times. The genes are TRBV7-8 and TRBJ1-1, with 7 bases lining up with TRBD1. Germline values: CDR1 SGHVS, CDR2 FQNEAQ. The V segment lost 5 bases and the J segment 4 bases; nucleotides outside the gene matches: 10. The CDR3 covers 15 residues. The CDR3 protein is CASSGWTGQGTEAFF. In nucleotides, the CDR3 is TGTGCCAGCAGCGGGTGGACAGGCCAGGGCACTGAAGCTTTCTTT.

The rearrangement joins TRBV5-1 to TRBJ2-2, with 8 bases identical to TRBD1. Per germline, CDR1 SGHRS and CDR2 YFSETQ. This CDR3 spans 15 amino acids. The ends lost 6 bases at V and 0 bases at J; junction bases unmatched: 4. CDR3 in amino acids: CASTLDRANTGELFF. CDR3 DNA sequence: TGCGCCAGCACCCTGGACAGGGCGAACACCGGGGAGCTGTTTTTT. The full variable domain, with the rest looked up from reference TRBV5-1 and TRBJ2-2, is KAGVTQTPRYLIKTRGQQVTLSCSPISGHRSVSWYQQTPGQGLQFLFEYFSETQRNKGNFPGRFSGRQFSNSRSEMNVSTLELGDSALYLCASTLDRANTGELFFGEGSRLTVL.

CDR3 residues: CSARGGGSSTDTQYF. The CDR3 DNA reads as TGCAGTGCTAGAGGAGGTGGATCTAGCACAGATACGCAGTATTTT. The V and J genes are TRBV20-1 and TRBJ2-3; the D is unclear. The germline gives CDR1 DFQATT, CDR2 SNEGSKA (reference sequence). The CDR3 sequence is 15 residues long. Between the trimmed V and J ends, which lost 1 base and 0 bases, there was a span of 11 bases.

The genes are TRBV15 and TRBJ2-5, with a weak D call TRBD1 (5 bases). CDR3 length: 15 amino acids. The V gene's germline CDR1 is LNHNV and CDR2 YYDKDF (reference sequence). V lost 0 bases and J lost 10, with 18 bases in between. CDR3 loop: CATSRDLDVGLVQYF. The CDR3 DNA follows: TGTGCCACCAGCAGAGATCTGGATGTGGGGCTTGTCCAGTACTTC.

This rearrangement joins TRBV2 to TRBJ2-5, with 7 bases identical to TRBD2. Germline V gene sequence: CDR1 SNHLY, CDR2 FYNNEI. The CDR3 extends over 11 amino acids. V trimming: 7 bases; J trimming: 7 bases; junction bases outside the gene matches: 3. CDR3 residues: CASNTGGTQYF. In nucleotides, the CDR3 is TGTGCCAGCAACACGGGGGGGACCCAGTACTTC.

The chain has TRBV12-3 or TRBV12-4 and TRBJ2-2; 9 nucleotides align to TRBD1. The CDR3 runs to 16 residues. V gave up 7 bases and J gave up 0 bases; unmatched junction bases: 6. The CDR3 is CASMRGTGSNTGELFF. Here the CDR3 DNA reads TGTGCCAGCATGCGCGGGACAGGGTCGAACACCGGGGAGCTGTTTTTT.

J is TRBJ2-2 and V is TRBV29-1, with 10 bases aligning to TRBD1. This CDR3 has 16 amino acids. Germline V gives CDR1 SQVTM, CDR2 ANQGSEA. V was pared by 0 bases and J by 6 bases, with 7 bases of the junction left unmatched. For the CDR3, the DNA is TGCAGCGTTGAAGATCCAGGGACAGGGGTCCCCGGGGAGCTGTTTTTT. It is translated as CSVEDPGTGVPGELFF.

The genes are TRBV6-6 and TRBJ1-1, with 11 bases identical to TRBD1. The ends lost 2 bases at V and 4 bases at J; junction bases unmatched: 12. Germline-derived CDR1 and CDR2 are MNHNY and SVGAGI (reference sequence). This CDR3 has 18 residues. The CDR3 DNA is TGTGCCAGCAGTTACCAAGGGGCCTGGACAGGGGGCAGCACTGAAGCTTTCTTT. This encodes CASSYQGAWTGGSTEAFF.

This clonotype was observed a few times. The genes are TRBV4-3 and TRBJ2-7, with D possibly matching TRBD2 (7 bases). Germline values: CDR1 LGHNA, CDR2 YSLEER. The length of the CDR3 is 15 residues. V was clipped by 0 bases and J by 2 bases, with 11 bases between them. CDR3 DNA sequence: TGCGCCAGCAGCCAAGAGTGGGGGGGCCCCTACGAGCAGTACTTC. Translation: CASSQEWGGPYEQYF.

This clonotype was seen only a few times. V is TRBV29-1 and J is TRBJ1-3; weak D call: TRBD1 (6 bases). V lost 6 bases and J 2 bases, leaving 14 bases between the germline ends. This CDR3 contains 14 residues. Germline V gene data show CDR1 as SQVTM and CDR2 as ANQGSEA. CDR3 residues: CSVGGASPGNTIYF. The DNA of the CDR3 is TGCAGCGTGGGGGGGGCGTCCCCTGGAAACACCATATATTTT.

This clonotype occurred many times. This chain joins TRBV7-9 and TRBJ1-1, with D uncertain. Germline loops: CDR1 SEHNR, CDR2 FQNEAQ (reference sequence). This CDR3 has 11 residues. V shed 1 base and J shed 3 bases, with 0 bases lying between them. The DNA for the CDR3 is TGTGCCAGCAGCTTAGACACTGAAGCTTTCTTT. The encoded protein is CASSLDTEAFF. Full variable domain (missing parts from reference TRBV7-9 and TRBJ1-1): DTGVSQNPRHKITKRGQNVTFRCDPISEHNRLYWYRQTLGQGPEFLTYFQNEAQLEKSRLLSDRFSAERPKGSFSTLEIQRTEQGDSAMYLCASSLDTEAFFGQGTRLTVV.

The CDR3 loop is CAISVAGDVNSYEQYF. The CDR3 DNA reads TGTGCCATCAGTGTTGCCGGGGACGTCAACTCCTACGAGCAGTACTTC. The chain employs TRBV10-3 and TRBJ2-7, with D perhaps matching TRBD1 or TRBD2 (5 bases each). Trimming took 4 bases from V and 0 from J, leaving 16 bases between them. Germline values: CDR1 ENHRY, CDR2 SYGVKD. The CDR3 totals 16 residues.

The V and J genes are TRBV10-3 and TRBJ1-5; 7 nucleotides align to TRBD1. The CDR3 runs 17 residues. After removal of 2 bases from V and 6 bases from J, the junction contained 13 bases not matched to a gene. Looked up from germline, CDR1 is ENHRY and CDR2 is SYGVKD. CDR3 region: CAISEGRGAPWGQPQHF. CDR3 sequence (DNA): TGTGCCATCAGTGAGGGCAGGGGGGCCCCATGGGGTCAGCCCCAGCATTTT.

Only a few counts were recorded for this clonotype. The rearrangement links TRBV7-9 to TRBJ2-1, with TRBD2 matching 8 bases. CDR3 length: 16 residues. Germline V gene lookup returns CDR1 SEHNR and CDR2 FQNEAQ (reference sequence). J lost 7 bases, V lost 7 bases, and 15 bases had no gene match. The CDR3 nucleotides are TGTGCCAGCACCCCCTCACCGGGACTAGGACCAAATGAGCAGTTCTTC. It codes for CASTPSPGLGPNEQFF.

This clonotype was counted between two and nine times. The chain employs TRBV6-5 and TRBJ1-1; possible D gene TRBD1, 5 bases. Trimming took off 0 bases at V and 3 bases at J, with 17 bases between the two ends. The CDR3 has 17 amino acids. CDR1 MNHEY and CDR2 SVGAGI come from the germline V gene. The chain's CDR3 is CASSYSFSPGLDTEAFF. For the CDR3, the DNA is TGTGCCAGCAGTTACTCGTTCTCCCCAGGGCTTGACACTGAAGCTTTCTTT.

This clonotype showed up just a few times. J is TRBJ1-5 and V is TRBV19; D unresolved. This CDR3 contains 16 residues. Looked up from germline, CDR1 is LNHDA and CDR2 is SQIVND (reference sequence). With 4 bases removed from V and 1 base from J, the gap between germline ends came to 14 bases. CDR3 nucleotides: TGTGCCAGTAGTACCCTTTTTCCGGGAAGCAATCAGCCCCAGCATTTT. It translates to CASSTLFPGSNQPQHF.

The sample holds a few counts of this clonotype. This chain links TRBV5-1 with TRBJ1-3, with TRBD1 as a possible D gene (6 bases). The CDR3 is 15 amino acids. V gave up 0 bases and J gave up 2 bases, with 9 bases separating them. The germline V gene has CDR1 SGHRS and CDR2 YFSETQ. The CDR3 DNA is TGCGCCAGCAGCTTGGCGACAGGTCCTGGAAACACCATATATTTT. Translated: CASSLATGPGNTIYF.

This chain uses TRBV20-1 with TRBJ2-2; 7 bases fit TRBD1. V lost 1 base and J lost 2; bases outside the gene matches: 4. Per germline, CDR1 DFQATT and CDR2 SNEGSKA (reference sequence). There are 15 residues in the CDR3. For the CDR3, the DNA is TGCAGTGCTAGAGCGGGACAGTCTAACACCGGGGAGCTGTTTTTT. Translating it yields CSARAGQSNTGELFF.

This clonotype has more than one count but fewer than ten. The genes are TRBV11-3 and TRBJ2-2; TRBD2 matches at 7 bases. The CDR3 has 14 amino acids. Per the germline V gene, CDR1 is SGHNT and CDR2 is YENEEA. V gave up 4 bases and J gave up 5 bases; unmatched junction bases: 4. CDR3 nucleotides: TGTGCCAGCAGCTACGACGGGGGGACCGGGGAGCTGTTTTTT. Translated: CASSYDGGTGELFF.

V gene TRBV29-1 combines with J gene TRBJ1-2; 9 positions match TRBD1. Germline-derived CDR1 and CDR2 are SQVTM and ANQGSEA. The junction had 8 bases not matched to a gene; V was cut back by 7 bases and J by 5 bases. The CDR3 loop spans 13 amino acids. Here the CDR3 reads CSAWAGTGYGYTF. The CDR3 DNA is TGCAGCGCTTGGGCCGGGACAGGGTATGGCTACACCTTC.

This clonotype has only a few counts. The chain couples TRBV27 to TRBJ2-2; 7 nucleotides agree with TRBD1. The CDR3 consists of 16 residues. Germline values: CDR1 MNHEY, CDR2 SMNVEV (reference sequence). V lost 0 bases and J lost 7; bases outside the gene matches: 8. The CDR3 nucleotides read TGTGCCAGCAGTTTATCGAGGACAGGACAAGACGGGGAGCTGTTTTTT. Its protein is CASSLSRTGQDGELFF.

The chain is built from TRBV20-1 and TRBJ2-7; 9 positions agree with TRBD2. This CDR3 comprises 14 residues. The trim removed 0 bases at V and 6 bases at J, leaving 6 bases unmatched. From germline, CDR1 is DFQATT and CDR2 SNEGSKA (reference sequence). CDR3 nucleotides: TGCAGTGCTAGAGATAGCGGGGGTCTGCTCGAGCAGTACTTC. Protein product: CSARDSGGLLEQYF.

This chain uses TRBV19 with TRBJ2-6; perhaps TRBD2 as D (5 bases). Germline CDR1 reads LNHDA; CDR2 reads SQIVND (reference sequence). This CDR3 has 14 residues. V was shortened by 7 bases and J by 1 base, with 8 bases between the two germline ends. Here the CDR3 reads CASTRGSGANVLTF. The CDR3 bases are TGTGCCAGTACCCGGGGATCTGGGGCCAACGTCCTGACTTTC.